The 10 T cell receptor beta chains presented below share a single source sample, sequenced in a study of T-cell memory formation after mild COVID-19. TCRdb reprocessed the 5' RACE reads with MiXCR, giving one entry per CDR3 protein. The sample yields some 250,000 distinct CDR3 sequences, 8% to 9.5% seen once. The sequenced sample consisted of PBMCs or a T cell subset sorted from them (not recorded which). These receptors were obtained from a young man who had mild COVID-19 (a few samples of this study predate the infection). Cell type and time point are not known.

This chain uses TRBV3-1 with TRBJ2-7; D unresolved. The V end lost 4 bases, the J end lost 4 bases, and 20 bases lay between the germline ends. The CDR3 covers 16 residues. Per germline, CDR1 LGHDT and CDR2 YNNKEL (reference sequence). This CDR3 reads CASSLNPRLIGYEQYF. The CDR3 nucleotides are TGTGCCAGCAGCCTCAACCCGAGACTCATAGGATACGAGCAGTACTTC.

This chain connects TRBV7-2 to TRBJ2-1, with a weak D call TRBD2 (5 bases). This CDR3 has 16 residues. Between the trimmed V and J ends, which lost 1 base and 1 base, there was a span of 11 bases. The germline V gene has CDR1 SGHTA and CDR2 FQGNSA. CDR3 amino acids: CASSLGGSGSYNEQFF. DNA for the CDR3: TGTGCCAGCAGCTTAGGCGGAAGCGGATCCTACAATGAGCAGTTCTTC.

Written as DNA, the CDR3 is TGTGCCAGCACCTATGTCCTGCCACCTAACTATGGCTACACCTTC. It encodes CASTYVLPPNYGYTF. The chain couples TRBV7-2 to TRBJ1-2; no firm D call. CDR1 and CDR2 from the germline V gene are SGHTA and FQGNSA. The CDR3 loop spans 15 amino acids. Trimming stripped 7 bases from V and 0 bases from J, with 15 bases between.

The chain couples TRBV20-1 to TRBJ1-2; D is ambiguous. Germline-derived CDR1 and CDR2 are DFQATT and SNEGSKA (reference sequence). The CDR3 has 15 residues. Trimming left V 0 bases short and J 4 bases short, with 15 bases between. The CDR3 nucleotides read TGCAGTGCTAGAGATCAGGCCGGCACCGGCTATGGCTACACCTTC. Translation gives CSARDQAGTGYGYTF.

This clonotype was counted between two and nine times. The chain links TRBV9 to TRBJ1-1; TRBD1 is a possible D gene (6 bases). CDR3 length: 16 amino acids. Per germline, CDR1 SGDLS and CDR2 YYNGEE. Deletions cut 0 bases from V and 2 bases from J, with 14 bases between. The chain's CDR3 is CASSVGGGQSNTEAFF. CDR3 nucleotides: TGTGCCAGCAGCGTAGGGGGAGGACAGAGCAACACTGAAGCTTTCTTT.

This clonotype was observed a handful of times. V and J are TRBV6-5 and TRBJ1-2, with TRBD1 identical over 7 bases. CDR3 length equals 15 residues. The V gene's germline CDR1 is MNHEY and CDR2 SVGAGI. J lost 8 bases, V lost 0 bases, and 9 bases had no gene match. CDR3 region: CASSYSASGGRGYTF. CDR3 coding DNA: TGTGCCAGCAGTTACTCGGCGTCAGGGGGACGGGGCTACACCTTC.

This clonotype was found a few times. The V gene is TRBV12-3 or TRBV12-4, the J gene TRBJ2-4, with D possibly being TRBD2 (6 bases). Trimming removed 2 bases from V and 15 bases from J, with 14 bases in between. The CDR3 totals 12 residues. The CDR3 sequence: CASSLSRGAGYF. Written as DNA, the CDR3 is TGTGCCAGCAGTTTAAGTCGGGGAGCGGGGTACTTC.

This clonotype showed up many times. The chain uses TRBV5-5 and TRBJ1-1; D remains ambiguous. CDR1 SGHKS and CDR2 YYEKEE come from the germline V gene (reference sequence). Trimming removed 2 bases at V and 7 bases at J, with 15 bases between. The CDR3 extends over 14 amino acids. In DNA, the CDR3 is TGTGCCAGCAGCTTCGGAGCAACCACCCTTGAAGCTTTCTTT. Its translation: CASSFGATTLEAFF. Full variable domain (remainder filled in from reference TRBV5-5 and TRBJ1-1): DAGVTQSPTHLIKTRGQQVTLRCSPISGHKSVSWYQQVLGQGPQFIFQYYEKEERGRGNFPDRFSARQFPNYSSELNVNALLLGDSALYLCASSFGATTLEAFFGQGTRLTVV.

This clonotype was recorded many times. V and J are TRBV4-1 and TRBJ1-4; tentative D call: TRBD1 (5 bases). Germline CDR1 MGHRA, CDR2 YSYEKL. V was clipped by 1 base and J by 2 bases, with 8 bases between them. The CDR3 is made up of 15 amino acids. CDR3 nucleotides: TGCGCCAGCAGCCAAGTTGGGACGACTAATGAAAAACTGTTTTTT. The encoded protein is CASSQVGTTNEKLFF.

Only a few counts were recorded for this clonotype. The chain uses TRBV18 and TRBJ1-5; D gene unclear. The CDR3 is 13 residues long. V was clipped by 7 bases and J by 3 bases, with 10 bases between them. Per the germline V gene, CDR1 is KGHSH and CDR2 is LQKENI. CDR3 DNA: TGTGCCAGCTGTGCCACCGCCAATCAGCCCCAGCATTTT. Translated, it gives CASCATANQPQHF.